A selection of T cell receptor beta chains follows, all from one sample in a study of T cells after posttransplantation cyclophosphamide. Assay used: immunoSEQ multiplex PCR; TCRdb lists only in-frame clones, some missing. The data list tens of thousands of clones, none observed once; roughly 2.3% falls to the top ten. Sequences were obtained from PBMCs. These receptors all come from a man aged 35 to 55 in good health, CMV-negative, and a related stem cell transplant donor. Each CDR3 is given with its conserved first and last residue.

J gene: TRBJ1-5
V gene: TRBV19
CDR3 protein: CASSTRDSTYSNQPQHF

J gene: TRBJ1-2
V gene: TRBV11-3
CDR3 protein: CASSSLDSNYGYTF

J gene: TRBJ2-3
V gene: TRBV7-3
CDR3 protein: CASSTGTSGSLDTQYF

J gene: NA
V gene: TRBV9
CDR3 protein: CASSLDITYEQYF

J gene: TRBJ1-1
V gene: TRBV29-1
CDR3 protein: CSVSRPPNTEAFF

J gene: TRBJ1-3
V gene: TRBV13
CDR3 protein: CASSSRDSRLSGNTIYF

J gene: TRBJ1-6
V gene: TRBV6-1
CDR3 protein: CASSFQGSNSPLHF

J gene: TRBJ1-1
V gene: TRBV5-1
CDR3 protein: CASSWTGPNTEAFF

J gene: TRBJ2-7
V gene: TRBV11-2
CDR3 protein: CASSARLAGPSSCEQYF

J gene: TRBJ2-2
V gene: TRBV9
CDR3 protein: CASTDGVAGELFF

J gene: TRBJ2-2
V gene: TRBV5-6
CDR3 protein: CASSLRDRVSGELFF

J gene: TRBJ2-5
V gene: TRBV27
CDR3 protein: CASSPGWEETQYF

J gene: TRBJ2-1
V gene: TRBV30
CDR3 protein: CAWSVYSGSYNEQFF

J gene: TRBJ2-6
V gene: TRBV4-1
CDR3 protein: CASSPLPGYGANVLTF

J gene: NA
V gene: TRBV6-6
CDR3 protein: CASSERSYEQYF

J gene: TRBJ2-1
V gene: TRBV4-3
CDR3 protein: CASSRRTGASYNEQFF

J gene: TRBJ2-2
V gene: TRBV7-8
CDR3 protein: CASSLNRGQNTGELFF

J gene: TRBJ2-1
V gene: TRBV6-5
CDR3 protein: CASSPTWTRGEQFF

J gene: TRBJ2-3
V gene: TRBV4-3
CDR3 protein: CASSQEGQAFLAGSTDTQYF

J gene: TRBJ2-1
V gene: TRBV7-9
CDR3 protein: CASSLVASGSRGNEQFF

J gene: TRBJ2-1
V gene: TRBV19
CDR3 protein: CASSINHRGNEQFF

J gene: TRBJ2-4
V gene: TRBV7-9
CDR3 protein: CASSLSSIQYF

J gene: TRBJ2-7
V gene: TRBV2
CDR3 protein: CASRLGKWSYEQYF

J gene: TRBJ2-5
V gene: TRBV18
CDR3 protein: CASHDRVQETQYF

J gene: NA
V gene: TRBV15
CDR3 protein: CATSSRDSSYEQYF

J gene: TRBJ1-4
V gene: TRBV25-1
CDR3 protein: CASSKSPGTGPNEYF

J gene: TRBJ2-4
V gene: TRBV10-3
CDR3 protein: CAISENGLAGGPKNIQYF

J gene: TRBJ2-7
V gene: TRBV5-1
CDR3 protein: CASSLEGQGADEQYF

J gene: TRBJ1-1
V gene: TRBV18
CDR3 protein: CASSPPGTQNTEAFF

J gene: TRBJ2-1
V gene: TRBV7-9
CDR3 protein: CASSLAEGRGEGNEQFF

J gene: TRBJ2-7
V gene: TRBV6-8
CDR3 protein: CASSYNRETYEQYF

J gene: TRBJ2-7
V gene: TRBV4-1
CDR3 protein: CASSQEYRVNYEQYF

J gene: TRBJ1-4
V gene: TRBV23-1
CDR3 protein: CASDPDRAYEKLFF

J gene: TRBJ2-1
V gene: TRBV29-1
CDR3 protein: CSVGGGGVDNEQFF

J gene: TRBJ2-1
V gene: TRBV19
CDR3 protein: CASSASAGQGFNEQFF

J gene: TRBJ1-6
V gene: TRBV18
CDR3 protein: CASSPKTGDVSPLHF

J gene: TRBJ2-5
V gene: TRBV5-1
CDR3 protein: CASSTGQGIETQYF